This passage covers 16 T cell receptor beta chains from one sample sequenced in a study of response to subunit inactivated influenza vaccine. Using its own MiXCR run on the RT-PCR reads, TCRdb lists one record per CDR3 protein. Of 500,000 to 600,000 distinct CDR3 sequences in the sample, more than 15% were seen once. The source was CD4+ T cells sorted from PBMCs, collected roughly 24 months after vaccination. The receptor source for this set is a man between 50 and 69 years old who received an inactivated influenza vaccine.

This clonotype has a handful of counts. The chain links TRBV14 to TRBJ1-4; D not certain. Between the trimmed V and J ends, which lost 2 bases and 7 bases, there was a span of 11 bases. Germline V gives CDR1 SGHDN, CDR2 FVKESK. The CDR3 length is 14 residues. The DNA of the CDR3 is TGTGCCAGCAGCCAAAACGCCGGAGGTGAAAAACTGTTTTTT. Protein product: CASSQNAGGEKLFF.

This clonotype was counted between two and nine times. The chain employs TRBV6-2 or TRBV6-3 and TRBJ2-1; 12 bases align to TRBD2. Germline V gene data show CDR1 as MNHEY and CDR2 as SVGEGT. The CDR3 covers 14 residues. With V trimmed by 6 bases and J by 9 bases, 6 bases remained unmatched. This CDR3 is CASRQTSGRPEQFF. CDR3 coding DNA: TGTGCCAGCAGACAGACTAGCGGGAGACCTGAGCAGTTCTTC.

This chain connects TRBV18 to TRBJ2-1, with D perhaps matching TRBD2 (7 bases). The germline V gene has CDR1 KGHSH and CDR2 LQKENI. V lost 0 bases and J lost 9, with 18 bases in between. The CDR3 is 16 residues long. The CDR3 region is CASSPPSGGARGEQFF. As DNA, the CDR3 is TGTGCCAGCTCACCACCGTCTGGGGGGGCCAGGGGTGAGCAGTTCTTC.

This clonotype has at least ten counts. The CDR3 here is CASSARVLLLMNTEAFF. CDR3 coding DNA: TGTGCCAGCAGCGCCAGGGTTCTACTGCTCATGAACACTGAAGCTTTCTTT. The chain is built from TRBV7-9 and TRBJ1-1; tentatively, D is TRBD1 (5 bases). This CDR3 is 17 amino acids long. Trimming shortened V by 5 bases and J by 0 bases, and 19 bases separated the two germline ends. Germline lookup yields CDR1 SEHNR and CDR2 FQNEAQ (reference sequence).

This clonotype has just a few counts. The genes are TRBV5-1 and TRBJ2-6; D not certain. V lost 2 bases and J 0 bases, leaving 18 bases between the germline ends. CDR1 SGHRS and CDR2 YFSETQ come from the germline V gene. CDR3 length: 19 residues. The CDR3 spells CASSFPDKPLFSGANVLTF. CDR3 in DNA: TGCGCCAGCAGCTTTCCCGACAAGCCCCTATTCTCTGGGGCCAACGTCCTGACTTTC.

Ten or more counts support this clonotype. V usage is TRBV12-3 or TRBV12-4 and J usage is TRBJ1-5; a weak D match, TRBD1 (5 bases). There are 13 residues in the CDR3. Trimming pared 2 bases from V and 5 bases from J, leaving 7 bases between. The CDR3 coding sequence is TGTGCCAGCAGTTTACAGGGTGATCAGCCCCAGCATTTT. It specifies CASSLQGDQPQHF.

This clonotype was seen a handful of times. The chain is built from TRBV12-3 or TRBV12-4 and TRBJ1-5, with TRBD1 identical over 7 bases. V trimming: 5 bases; J trimming: 2 bases; junction bases outside the gene matches: 6. The CDR3 covers 15 residues. For the CDR3, the DNA is TGTGCCAGCAGTCGAGACAGGGAGGGCAATCAGCCCCAGCATTTT. Its translation is CASSRDREGNQPQHF.

The chain uses TRBV6-2 or TRBV6-3 and TRBJ2-7; 13 nucleotides line up with TRBD2. After removal of 7 bases from V and 4 bases from J, the junction contained 19 bases not matched to a gene. CDR1 is MNHEY and CDR2 is SVGEGT in the germline V gene. The CDR3 loop spans 19 amino acids. The CDR3 region is CASTLRTSGGLRRNYEQYF. As DNA, the CDR3 is TGTGCCAGCACCCTTAGGACTAGCGGGGGACTCCGTCGAAATTACGAGCAGTACTTC.

This clonotype was seen a few times. V is TRBV3-1 and J is TRBJ2-7; D call uncertain. Germline loops: CDR1 LGHDT, CDR2 YNNKEL (reference sequence). The CDR3 totals 12 residues. The V gene lost 3 bases and the J gene lost 3 bases, with 6 bases spanning the gap. CDR3 DNA: TGTGCCAGCAGCCACGCTAGCTACGAGCAGTACTTC. Protein product: CASSHASYEQYF.

In this sample, this clonotype turned up a few times. Written as DNA, the CDR3 is TGCAGTGCTATCCCTCAGGGAACGAACTATGGCTACACCTTC. It encodes CSAIPQGTNYGYTF. This chain links TRBV20-1 with TRBJ1-2, with D possibly TRBD1 on 5 matching bases. The CDR3 loop spans 14 amino acids. CDR1 and CDR2 from the germline V gene are DFQATT and SNEGSKA (reference sequence). V lost 4 bases to trimming and J lost 2 bases, with 14 bases between them.

This clonotype was found a few times. The V call is TRBV12-3 or TRBV12-4, the J call TRBJ1-2, with 11 bases aligning to TRBD1. Trimming took 3 bases from V and 4 from J; bases not matched to a gene: 4. The CDR3 consists of 15 residues. The CDR3 bases are TGTGCCAGCAGTTTGGGGACAGGGGGGACCTATGGCTACACCTTC. It translates to CASSLGTGGTYGYTF.

This clonotype occurred a few times. CDR3 nucleotide sequence: TGTGCCAGCAGTAAACATCAGGGGAAAGAGACCCAGTACTTC. Protein: CASSKHQGKETQYF. The chain is built from TRBV28 and TRBJ2-5; possible D gene TRBD1, 6 bases. This CDR3 spans 14 amino acids. With 5 bases removed from V and 3 bases from J, the gap between germline ends came to 13 bases. CDR1 and CDR2 from the germline V gene are MDHEN and SYDVKM.

J is TRBJ2-3 and V is TRBV7-2, with unresolved D. Looked up from germline, CDR1 is SGHTA and CDR2 is FQGNSA. The CDR3 consists of 14 residues. The V gene lost 5 bases and the J gene lost 2 bases, with 11 bases spanning the gap. For the CDR3, the DNA is TGTGCCAGCAGCGATTGGACCGACACAGATACGCAGTATTTT. As protein: CASSDWTDTDTQYF.

This rearrangement joins TRBV7-2 to TRBJ1-5; 9 nucleotides agree with TRBD1. J lost 7 bases, V lost 5 bases, and 6 bases had no gene match. Per germline, CDR1 SGHTA and CDR2 FQGNSA. The CDR3 covers 14 residues. The CDR3 spells CASSATGGDQPQHF. CDR3 sequence (DNA): TGTGCCAGCAGCGCGACAGGGGGGGACCAGCCCCAGCATTTT.

In this sample, this clonotype turned up a few times. V is TRBV5-6 and J is TRBJ2-1; D is uncertain. This CDR3 has 13 amino acids. CDR1 and CDR2 from the germline V gene are SGHDT and YYEEEE. The V and J ends lost 3 bases and 5 bases respectively, with 9 bases between them. The CDR3 DNA follows: TGTGCCAGCAGCTCTGGGTTACACAATGAGCAGTTCTTC. It yields the protein CASSSGLHNEQFF.

The CDR3 reads CASSQGGTAGVIYF. CDR3 nucleotide sequence: TGTGCCAGCAGCCAAGGAGGGACAGCGGGGGTCATATATTTT. The J gene is TRBJ1-3, the V gene TRBV4-2; 7 nucleotides match TRBD1. Germline CDR1 reads LGHNA; CDR2 reads YNFKEQ. J gave up 12 bases and V 1 base, and 9 bases lay outside the gene matches. This CDR3 spans 14 amino acids.